A selection of T cell receptor beta chains follows, all from one sample in a study of blood T cell repertoires in COVID-19. The protocol was immunoSEQ multiplex PCR, while the TCRdb copy is restricted to in-frame clones and leaves out a portion. The repertoire holds around 100,000 clones, with about 86% as singletons. Material for sequencing was peripheral blood. The receptors were sampled from a man in his fifties or sixties with acute or convalescent COVID-19. Both conserved end residues are part of each CDR3. The D gene is left open where the match is weak. Clone size appears in some rows only: once, few, many, or a class for an expanded clone.

size: .; D: TRBD1; V: TRBV9; J: TRBJ1-2; DNA: TGTGCCAGCAGCGGAGAAACCGGGACAGGGCACCACACCTTC; CDR3: CASSGETGTGHHTF
size: .; D: .; V: TRBV5-1; J: TRBJ1-4; DNA: TGCGCCAGCAGCGGAGGAGGAACTTCAACTAATGAAAAACTGTTTTTT; CDR3: CASSGGGTSTNEKLFF
size: .; D: TRBD1; V: TRBV7-2; J: TRBJ2-2; DNA: TGTGCCAGCAGCAGACAGGGTGGCACCGGGGAGCTGTTTTTT; CDR3: CASSRQGGTGELFF
size: .; D: TRBD1; V: TRBV7-3; J: TRBJ1-1; DNA: TGTGCCAGCAGCTTAAAGGGACAGGGAACTGAAGCTTTCTTT; CDR3: CASSLKGQGTEAFF
size: .; D: TRBD1; V: TRBV5-1; J: TRBJ2-5; DNA: TGCGCCAGCAACACAGGGGGCGCGGTGGAGACCCAGTACTTC; CDR3: CASNTGGAVETQYF
size: .; D: TRBD2; V: TRBV13; J: TRBJ2-5; DNA: TGTGCCAGCAGTCCAGGACTAGCGGGGCGAGAGACCCAGTACTTC; CDR3: CASSPGLAGRETQYF
size: .; D: .; V: TRBV5-1; J: TRBJ1-1; DNA: TGCGCCAGCAGCTATGGACAGAATGAAGCTTTCTTT; CDR3: CASSYGQNEAFF
size: .; D: .; V: TRBV3-1/TRBV3-2; J: TRBJ2-2; DNA: TGTGCCAGCAGCTTAACGACGGGGACCGGGGAGCTGTTTTTT; CDR3: CASSLTTGTGELFF
size: once; D: TRBD1; V: TRBV18; J: TRBJ2-1; DNA: TGTGCCAGCTCACCACCGGACAGGGGAGAAGAGCAGTTCTTC; CDR3: CASSPPDRGEEQFF
size: .; D: TRBD1; V: TRBV9; J: TRBJ2-1; DNA: TGTGCCAGCAGCGTTACGGACAGGGCATACTACAATGAGCAGTTCTTC; CDR3: CASSVTDRAYYNEQFF
size: .; D: .; V: TRBV7-3; J: TRBJ2-1; DNA: TGTGCCAGCAGCTTAATGGCGGGGGCCGTTAGCTCCTACAATGAGCAGTTCTTC; CDR3: CASSLMAGAVSSYNEQFF
size: .; D: .; V: TRBV29-1; J: TRBJ1-1; DNA: TGCAGCGTATTCCGTGGGCCAGGGGACACTGAAGCTTTCTTT; CDR3: CSVFRGPGDTEAFF
size: .; D: .; V: TRBV12-5; J: TRBJ1-5; DNA: TGTGCTAGTGGTTTGGGACAGCCCCATCAGCCCCAGCATTTT; CDR3: CASGLGQPHQPQHF
size: .; D: TRBD1; V: TRBV27; J: TRBJ2-7; DNA: TGTGCCAGCAGTCCCCACGGACAGGGGGCTGGAGAGCAGTACTTC; CDR3: CASSPHGQGAGEQYF
size: .; D: TRBD1; V: TRBV7-3; J: TRBJ2-2; DNA: TGTGCCAGCAGCTTAACCACAGGGGGCAACACCGGGGAGCTGTTTTTT; CDR3: CASSLTTGGNTGELFF
size: .; D: .; V: TRBV9; J: TRBJ1-6; DNA: TGTGCCAGCAGCGCTTCGGGGGGGACGGGATCACCCCTCCACTTT; CDR3: CASSASGGTGSPLHF
size: .; D: .; V: TRBV6-5; J: TRBJ1-1; DNA: TGTGCCAGCAGCTTACGGAGACAGTCCACTGAAGCTTTCTTT; CDR3: CASSLRRQSTEAFF
size: .; D: TRBD2; V: TRBV5-1; J: TRBJ2-5; DNA: TGCGCCAGCAGCTTGGAGGCGGGGGGAGAAGAGACCCAGTACTTC; CDR3: CASSLEAGGEETQYF
size: few; D: TRBD2; V: TRBV4-3; J: TRBJ2-3; DNA: TGCGCCAGCAGCCAAGGGAGGACTAGCGGGGGCACAGATACGCAGTATTTT; CDR3: CASSQGRTSGGTDTQYF
size: .; D: TRBD1; V: TRBV5-6; J: TRBJ1-6; DNA: TGTGCCAGCAGCCTAAGGACAGGGGGAATAGATAATTCACCCCTCCACTTT; CDR3: CASSLRTGGIDNSPLHF
size: .; D: TRBD2; V: TRBV5-1; J: TRBJ2-7; DNA: TGCGCCAGCAGCTTGAGCGGGGGAACCTACGAGCAGTACTTC; CDR3: CASSLSGGTYEQYF
size: once; D: .; V: TRBV6-2/TRBV6-3; J: TRBJ1-4; DNA: TGTGCCAGCAGCTATACACAGACAGAGCTAAATGAAAAACTGTTTTTT; CDR3: CASSYTQTELNEKLFF
size: .; D: .; V: TRBV5-5; J: TRBJ1-5; DNA: TGTGCCAGCAGTATGGCTAGTCAGGGTCAGCCCCAGCATTTT; CDR3: CASSMASQGQPQHF
size: .; D: .; V: TRBV30; J: TRBJ1-6; DNA: TGTGCCTGGGCTCCCCAGGTCTATAATTCACCCCTCCACTTT; CDR3: CAWAPQVYNSPLHF
size: .; D: .; V: TRBV6-5; J: TRBJ1-1; DNA: TGTGCCAGCTCCCCCAGGGTCACTATGAACACTGAAGCTTTCTTT; CDR3: CASSPRVTMNTEAFF
size: .; D: TRBD2; V: TRBV9; J: TRBJ2-3; DNA: TGTGCCAGCAGCGCCTCGGGACTAGCGAGCGGGTATACGCAGTATTTT; CDR3: CASSASGLASGYTQYF
size: once; D: .; V: TRBV3-1/TRBV3-2; J: TRBJ2-1; DNA: TGTGCCAGCAGCCACCAATCCCACCCGACGTCGGGTGAGCAGTTCTTC; CDR3: CASSHQSHPTSGEQFF
size: .; D: TRBD1; V: TRBV7-9; J: TRBJ1-2; DNA: TGTGCCAGCAGCTTAGGACAGGGAGGAGGCTACACCTTC; CDR3: CASSLGQGGGYTF
size: few; D: TRBD1; V: TRBV2; J: TRBJ2-1; DNA: TGTGCCAGCAGTGAAGCGGGGGGACAGGGCTGGGGCAATGAGCAGTTCTTC; CDR3: CASSEAGGQGWGNEQFF
size: .; D: TRBD1; V: TRBV27; J: TRBJ2-5; DNA: TGTGCCAGCAGTTTACGGGGACAGCACCTCGGGACCCAGTACTTC; CDR3: CASSLRGQHLGTQYF
size: .; D: TRBD1; V: TRBV12-3/TRBV12-4; J: TRBJ1-1; DNA: TGTGCCAGCAGTCCCAGACAGGGGGCTGAAGCTTTCTTT; CDR3: CASSPRQGAEAFF
size: .; D: .; V: TRBV24-1; J: TRBJ2-3; DNA: TGTGCCACCAGTGATTTACTGGGGCGCGATGCAGATACGCAGTATTTT; CDR3: CATSDLLGRDADTQYF
size: .; D: TRBD1; V: TRBV24-1; J: TRBJ1-4; DNA: TGTGCCACCAGTGATTACGTACAGGGGGGATCTGAAAAACTGTTTTTT; CDR3: CATSDYVQGGSEKLFF
size: .; D: TRBD1; V: TRBV19; J: TRBJ2-5; DNA: TGTGCCAGTAGTATAATGGGCAGGGGGTACCAAGAGACCCAGTACTTC; CDR3: CASSIMGRGYQETQYF
size: once; D: TRBD1; V: TRBV5-4; J: TRBJ1-3; DNA: TGTGCCAGCAGCTCGGCGACAGGGTGGCCTGGAAACACCATATATTTT; CDR3: CASSSATGWPGNTIYF
size: .; D: TRBD1; V: TRBV25-1; J: TRBJ1-3; DNA: TGTGCCAGCAGTGAATCTGGACAGGGTGGCACCATATATTTT; CDR3: CASSESGQGGTIYF
size: .; D: TRBD1; V: TRBV2; J: TRBJ1-1; DNA: TGTGCCAGCAGGCCCCGGACAGGGGGGGACACTGAAGCTTTCTTT; CDR3: CASRPRTGGDTEAFF
size: .; D: TRBD1; V: TRBV5-1; J: TRBJ2-7; DNA: TGCGCCAGCAGCCCTGGCCAGGGGGCGGACGAGCAGTACTTC; CDR3: CASSPGQGADEQYF
size: .; D: .; V: TRBV4-1; J: TRBJ1-4; DNA: TGCGCCAGCAGCCGCCTTCCCTCCCCCAGGGGTGAAACTAATGAAAAACTGTTTTTT; CDR3: CASSRLPSPRGETNEKLFF
size: few; D: TRBD2; V: TRBV6-2/TRBV6-3; J: TRBJ2-2; DNA: TGTGCCAGCAGTTACTCACTAGCGAGAACGACCGGGGAGCTGTTTTTT; CDR3: CASSYSLARTTGELFF
size: few; D: TRBD2; V: TRBV24-1; J: TRBJ2-1; DNA: TGTGCCACCAGTTTAAGGGCTTCGCGGGGGTGGAATGAGCAGTTCTTC; CDR3: CATSLRASRGWNEQFF
size: few; D: TRBD2; V: TRBV27; J: TRBJ2-7; DNA: TGTGCCAGCAGTCCAACTAGCGGGGGGACCTACGAGCAGTACTTC; CDR3: CASSPTSGGTYEQYF
size: .; D: TRBD1; V: TRBV25-1; J: TRBJ1-1; DNA: TGTGCCAGCAGGCCTCCCGGGACAGGGAGTACTGAAGCTTTCTTT; CDR3: CASRPPGTGSTEAFF
size: .; D: TRBD1; V: TRBV7-2; J: TRBJ1-1; DNA: TGTGCCAGCAACAGGGGGAACACTGAAGCTTTCTTT; CDR3: CASNRGNTEAFF
size: .; D: .; V: TRBV5-1; J: TRBJ1-1; DNA: TGCGCCAGCAGGCGCAGGGAGAACACTGAAGCTTTCTTT; CDR3: CASRRRENTEAFF